The 24 T cell receptor beta chains below all came from one sample that was sequenced in a study of cytotoxic CD8 clonotypes in ibrutinib-treated CLL. This table comes from immunoSEQ multiplex PCR, and its TCRdb copy is limited to in-frame clones, with some not included. This table has over 45,000 clones, 55% to 70% appearing once. The sequences come from PBMCs, collected after 24 months of ibrutinib treatment. The receptor set was obtained from a human donor with chronic lymphocytic leukemia.

V is TRBV30 and J is TRBJ2-7, with D tentatively TRBD1 (5 bases). CDR1 GTSNPN and CDR2 SVGIG come from the germline V gene (reference sequence). Deletions cut 0 bases from V and 0 bases from J, with 15 bases between. The CDR3 extends over 16 amino acids. The CDR3 here is CAWSVSRVSYSYEQYF. CDR3 DNA: TGTGCCTGGAGTGTATCCAGGGTCAGTTACTCCTACGAGCAGTACTTC.

This chain uses TRBV7-2 with TRBJ1-5; 10 nucleotides line up with TRBD1. The CDR3 consists of 15 residues. V shed 3 bases and J 6 bases; nucleotides not matched to a gene: 5. Germline assignment: CDR1 SGHTA and CDR2 FQGNSA. CDR3: CASSFIDRGLQPQHF. The CDR3 DNA reads as TGTGCCAGCAGCTTTATTGACAGGGGGCTTCAGCCCCAGCATTTT.

This clone showed up just a few times. The gene calls are TRBV7-2 and TRBJ1-2; D perhaps matches TRBD1 (5 bases). The CDR3 has 15 residues. CDR1 SGHTA and CDR2 FQGNSA come from the germline V gene. Trimming took 4 bases from V and 6 from J, leaving 18 bases between them. Here the CDR3 reads CASSYITGTFNGYTF. The DNA for the CDR3 is TGTGCCAGCAGCTACATTACCGGGACCTTTAATGGCTACACCTTC.

The chain has TRBV5-1 and TRBJ2-4; 8 nucleotides match TRBD2. Trimming at V came to 0 bases and at J to 5 bases, leaving 10 bases not matched to a gene. CDR3 size: 17 residues. The V gene's germline CDR1 is SGHRS and CDR2 YFSETQ. CDR3 in DNA: TGCGCCAGCAGCTTGGAGGAGGGACTAGTCGGGCAAAACATTCAGTACTTC. This translates into CASSLEEGLVGQNIQYF.

This chain connects TRBV5-1 to TRBJ2-7, with 13 positions matching TRBD2. With 4 bases clipped from V and 12 bases from J, the junction kept 7 bases outside the gene matches. The CDR3 is made up of 13 amino acids. Germline CDR1 reads SGHRS; CDR2 reads YFSETQ. This CDR3 reads CASSAGTSGMLYF. In nucleotides, the CDR3 is TGCGCCAGCAGCGCTGGGACTAGCGGGATGCTGTACTTC.

V gene TRBV16 combines with J gene TRBJ2-7; tentative D call: TRBD1 (6 bases). Germline values: CDR1 KGHSY, CDR2 FQNENV. This CDR3 is 13 amino acids long. V was trimmed by 4 bases and J by 6 bases, leaving 13 bases between them. The chain's CDR3 is CASSPRQEGEQYF. The CDR3 region has the DNA TGTGCCAGCAGCCCCAGACAGGAAGGCGAGCAGTACTTC. The entire variable domain, with the rest obtained from reference TRBV16 and TRBJ2-7, is as follows: GEEVAQTPKHLVRGEGQKAKLYCAPIKGHSYVFWYQQVLKNEFKFLISFQNENVFDETGMPKERFSAKCLPNSPCSLEIQATKLEDSAVYFCASSPRQEGEQYFGPGTRLTVT.

This clone was seen only a few times. In DNA, the CDR3 is TGTGCCACCAGCAGAACCGGGACAATCGGGGATACGCAGTATTTT. This translates into CATSRTGTIGDTQYF. The J gene is TRBJ2-3, the V gene TRBV15; maybe TRBD1 (6 bases). The CDR3 sequence is 15 residues long. Looked up from germline, CDR1 is LNHNV and CDR2 is YYDKDF (reference sequence). Trimming took 2 bases from V and 6 from J, leaving 15 bases between them.

The J gene is TRBJ1-2, the V gene TRBV28; unclear D gene. The germline gives CDR1 MDHEN, CDR2 SYDVKM. The ends were cut back, 5 bases at V and 5 bases at J, with 6 bases in the middle. The CDR3 consists of 11 residues. As DNA, the CDR3 is TGTGCCAGCAGTCCCAGTTATGGCTACACCTTC. Amino acids: CASSPSYGYTF.

This clone was seen repeatedly, ten times or more. The rearrangement uses TRBV19 and TRBJ2-6, with D hard to call. Per the germline V gene, CDR1 is LNHDA and CDR2 is SQIVND (reference sequence). Trimming removed 8 bases at V and 2 bases at J, with 13 bases between. This CDR3 spans 15 amino acids. The CDR3 loop is CASQSTKPGANVLTF. CDR3 nucleotides: TGTGCCAGTCAGAGTACTAAACCTGGGGCCAACGTCCTGACTTTC. The full variable domain, with the rest looked up from reference TRBV19 and TRBJ2-6, is DGGITQSPKYLFRKEGQNVTLSCEQNLNHDAMYWYRQDPGQGLRLIYYSQIVNDFQKGDIAEGYSVSREKKESFPLTVTSAQKNPTAFYLCASQSTKPGANVLTFGAGSRLTVL.

This clone was seen only a few times. This sequence joins TRBV7-9 and TRBJ1-5; unclear D gene. V lost 5 bases, J lost 4 bases, and 9 bases lay in between. Germline loops: CDR1 SEHNR, CDR2 FQNEAQ (reference sequence). The CDR3 has 13 amino acids. The CDR3 DNA reads TGTGCCAGCAGCCCGGGGTGGAATCAGCCCCAGCATTTT. Translation gives CASSPGWNQPQHF.

This clone was seen a single time. The chain combines TRBV11-2 with TRBJ1-4; possible D gene TRBD1, 6 bases. Germline V gene sequence: CDR1 SGHAT, CDR2 FQNNGV. V gave up 1 base and J gave up 8 bases, with 8 bases separating them. The CDR3 is 13 amino acids. CDR3 nucleotide sequence: TGTGCCAGCAGCTTAGGAAGGGGGGAAAAACTGTTTTTT. Its translation is CASSLGRGEKLFF.

The rearrangement uses TRBV11-3 and TRBJ1-1; D remains unclear. The germline V gene encodes CDR1 SGHNT and CDR2 YENEEA. CDR3 size: 13 residues. V shed 3 bases and J shed 0 bases, with 5 bases lying between them. This CDR3 reads CASSFFLNTEAFF. Written as DNA, the CDR3 is TGTGCCAGCAGCTTTTTTTTGAACACTGAAGCTTTCTTT.

The chain is built from TRBV4-2 and TRBJ2-7; 9 nucleotides agree with TRBD2. Germline V gene sequence: CDR1 LGHNA, CDR2 YNFKEQ. After removal of 1 base from V and 3 bases from J, the junction contained 1 base not matched to a gene. CDR3 length equals 14 residues. Written as DNA, the CDR3 is TGTGCCAGCAGCCAAGGACTAGCGGACTACGAGCAGTACTTC. It codes for CASSQGLADYEQYF.

This clone was seen only a few times. The rearrangement links TRBV5-1 to TRBJ2-6; D is undetermined. The germline gives CDR1 SGHRS, CDR2 YFSETQ. V was trimmed by 3 bases and J by 0 bases, leaving 13 bases between them. The CDR3 covers 17 residues. This CDR3 reads CASSWALIASGANVLTF. DNA of the CDR3: TGCGCCAGCAGCTGGGCCCTTATTGCCTCTGGGGCCAACGTCCTGACTTTC. Drawing the rest from reference TRBV5-1 and TRBJ2-6, the complete variable domain is KAGVTQTPRYLIKTRGQQVTLSCSPISGHRSVSWYQQTPGQGLQFLFEYFSETQRNKGNFPGRFSGRQFSNSRSEMNVSTLELGDSALYLCASSWALIASGANVLTFGAGSRLTVL.

The V gene is TRBV18, the J gene TRBJ1-2; 10 bases map to TRBD1. CDR1 is KGHSH and CDR2 is LQKENI in the germline V gene. This CDR3 is 18 amino acids long. Trimming took 2 bases from V and 7 from J; bases not matched to a gene: 16. CDR3 in DNA: TGTGCCAGCTCACCATTAAACAGCCCCGGGACAGGGGACGGTGGCTACACCTTC. Translating gives CASSPLNSPGTGDGGYTF.

CDR3 amino acids: CASSSGWGSKGNTIYF. In DNA form, the CDR3 reads TGTGCCAGCAGTTCTGGCTGGGGGAGTAAGGGAAACACCATATATTTT. The V and J genes are TRBV6-6 and TRBJ1-3, with a weak D call TRBD1 (5 bases). The CDR3 is made up of 16 amino acids. Germline values: CDR1 MNHNY, CDR2 SVGAGI (reference sequence). The V gene lost 4 bases and the J gene lost 4 bases, with 17 bases spanning the gap.

The rearrangement joins TRBV19 to TRBJ1-1; TRBD1 aligns across 10 bases. Germline values: CDR1 LNHDA, CDR2 SQIVND (reference sequence). The CDR3 sequence is 15 residues long. The CDR3 DNA sequence: TGTGCTTCGACAGGGACAGGGGAAGCTACCTCCGAAGCTTTCTTT. Encoded protein: CASTGTGEATSEAFF.

The gene calls are TRBV28 and TRBJ2-3, with 7 bases aligning to TRBD2. CDR3 length: 17 amino acids. The trim removed 1 base at V and 0 bases at J, leaving 7 bases unmatched. Germline V gives CDR1 MDHEN, CDR2 SYDVKM. CDR3 coding DNA: TGTGCCAGCAGTTTATTAGGCGGGGGACCTAGCACAGATACGCAGTATTTT. Translation: CASSLLGGGPSTDTQYF.

V and J are TRBV5-1 and TRBJ2-5; D ambiguous. Germline V gene sequence: CDR1 SGHRS, CDR2 YFSETQ. The ends were cut back, 3 bases at V and 5 bases at J, with 11 bases in the middle. The CDR3 is 13 residues long. The CDR3 protein is CASSSGGSETQYF. As DNA, the CDR3 is TGCGCCAGCAGCTCCGGTGGGTCGGAGACCCAGTACTTC.

This clone was seen repeatedly, ten times or more. The chain is built from TRBV19 and TRBJ1-3, with 9 bases aligning to TRBD1. The CDR3 is 15 residues long. V was clipped by 5 bases and J by 10 bases; unmatched bases: 12. The germline gives CDR1 LNHDA, CDR2 SQIVND (reference sequence). CDR3 nucleotide sequence: TGTGCCAGTAGTCCGCCGGGACAGGGAAGAAGGACCATATATTTT. This encodes CASSPPGQGRRTIYF.

This clone was observed a handful of times. The chain employs TRBV14 and TRBJ1-6; possible D gene TRBD1, 6 bases. Per the germline V gene, CDR1 is SGHDN and CDR2 is FVKESK. The CDR3 loop spans 13 amino acids. The V end was cut by 2 bases, the J end by 7 bases, with 6 bases between. The CDR3 protein is CASSQTGNSPLHF. As DNA, the CDR3 is TGTGCCAGCAGCCAAACAGGGAATTCACCCCTCCACTTT.

The CDR3 spells CASSLSGGSYEQYV. Written as DNA, the CDR3 is TGTGCCAGCAGCTTGTCGGGGGGCAGTTACGAGCAGTACGTC. The J gene is TRBJ2-7, the V gene TRBV5-6; tentatively, D is TRBD2 (7 bases). Germline CDR1 is SGHDT and CDR2 is YYEEEE. There are 14 residues in the CDR3. The ends were cut back, 1 base at V and 4 bases at J, with 12 bases in the middle.

This clone was observed many times. The chain links TRBV7-2 to TRBJ1-3; D is possibly TRBD1 (5 bases). Germline values: CDR1 SGHTA, CDR2 FQGNSA. Trimming left V 1 base short and J 1 base short, with 8 bases between. The CDR3 sequence is 15 residues long. DNA for the CDR3: TGTGCCAGCAGCTTAGATGGGACTTCTGGAAACACCATATATTTT. Its translation: CASSLDGTSGNTIYF.

The chain is built from TRBV6-1 and TRBJ2-1, with TRBD1 as a possible D gene (5 bases). V was cut by 3 bases and J by 5 bases, with 14 bases left in between. CDR3 size: 15 residues. Germline loops: CDR1 MNHNS, CDR2 SASEGT. The CDR3 DNA sequence: TGTGCCAGCAGTGAGTGGGTCGGACAAAACAATGAGCAGTTCTTC. Amino acids: CASSEWVGQNNEQFF.